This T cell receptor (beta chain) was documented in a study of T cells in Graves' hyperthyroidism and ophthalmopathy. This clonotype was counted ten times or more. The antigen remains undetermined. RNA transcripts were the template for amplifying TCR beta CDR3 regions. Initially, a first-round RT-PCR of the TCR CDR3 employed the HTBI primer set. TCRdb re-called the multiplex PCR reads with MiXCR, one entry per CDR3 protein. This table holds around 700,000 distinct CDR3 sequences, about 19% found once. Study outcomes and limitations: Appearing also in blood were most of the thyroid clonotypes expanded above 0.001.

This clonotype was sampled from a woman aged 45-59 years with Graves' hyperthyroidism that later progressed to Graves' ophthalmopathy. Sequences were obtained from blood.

The CDR3 DNA is TGTGCCAGCAGATTAGCGGGGGCTAACACCGGGGAGCTGTTTTTT. Protein: CASRLAGANTGELFF. The V gene is TRBV2, the J gene TRBJ2-2, with 9 bases identical to TRBD2. The CDR3 totals 15 residues. Germline values: CDR1 SNHLY, CDR2 FYNNEI. J lost 2 bases, V lost 6 bases, and 4 bases had no gene match.